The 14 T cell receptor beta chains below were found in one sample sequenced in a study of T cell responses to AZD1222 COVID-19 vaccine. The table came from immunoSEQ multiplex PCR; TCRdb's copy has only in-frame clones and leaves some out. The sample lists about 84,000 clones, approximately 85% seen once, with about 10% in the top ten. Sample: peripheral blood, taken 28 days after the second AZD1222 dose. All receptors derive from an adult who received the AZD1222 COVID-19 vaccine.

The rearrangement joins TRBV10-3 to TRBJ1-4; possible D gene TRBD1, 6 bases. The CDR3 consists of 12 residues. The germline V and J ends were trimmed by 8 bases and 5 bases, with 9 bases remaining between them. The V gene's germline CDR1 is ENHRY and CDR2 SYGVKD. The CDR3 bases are TGTGCCATCGGGGACACCAATGAAAAACTGTTTTTT. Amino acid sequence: CAIGDTNEKLFF.

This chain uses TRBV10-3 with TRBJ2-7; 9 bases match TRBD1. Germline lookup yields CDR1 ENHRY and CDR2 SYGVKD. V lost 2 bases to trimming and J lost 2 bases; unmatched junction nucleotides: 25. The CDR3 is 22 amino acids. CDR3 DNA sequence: TGTGCCATCAGTGAGCTGTTAATTTTGGGACAGGGACCGGACCCGCTTCCCTACGAGCAGTACTTC. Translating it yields CAISELLILGQGPDPLPYEQYF.

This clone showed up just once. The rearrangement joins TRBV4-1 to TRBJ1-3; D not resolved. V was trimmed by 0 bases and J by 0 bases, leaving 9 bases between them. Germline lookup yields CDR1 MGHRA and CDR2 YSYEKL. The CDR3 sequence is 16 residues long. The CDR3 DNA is TGCGCCAGCAGCCAAGATGCCACCTACTCTGGAAACACCATATATTTT. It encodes CASSQDATYSGNTIYF.

DNA for the CDR3: TGTGCCAGTAGTATCGTCACAGCTTATAGCAATCAGCCCCAGCATTTT. Translated, it gives CASSIVTAYSNQPQHF. The chain combines TRBV19 with TRBJ1-5; D remains unclear. The CDR3 sequence is 16 residues long. V dropped 3 bases and J dropped 0 bases, with 12 bases sitting between them. From germline, CDR1 is LNHDA and CDR2 SQIVND (reference sequence).

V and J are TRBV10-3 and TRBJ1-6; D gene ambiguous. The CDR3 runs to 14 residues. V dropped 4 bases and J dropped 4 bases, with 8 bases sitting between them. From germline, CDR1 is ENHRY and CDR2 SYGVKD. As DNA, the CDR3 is TGTGCCATCAGTGCCGGGATGTATAATTCACCCCTCCACTTT. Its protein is CAISAGMYNSPLHF.

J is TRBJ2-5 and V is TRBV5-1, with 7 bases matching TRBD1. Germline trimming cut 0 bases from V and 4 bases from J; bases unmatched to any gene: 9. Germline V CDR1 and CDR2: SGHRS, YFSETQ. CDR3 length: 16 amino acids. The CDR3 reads CASSLGSTGHRETQYF. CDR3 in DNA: TGCGCCAGCAGCTTGGGTTCGACAGGGCATAGAGAGACCCAGTACTTC.

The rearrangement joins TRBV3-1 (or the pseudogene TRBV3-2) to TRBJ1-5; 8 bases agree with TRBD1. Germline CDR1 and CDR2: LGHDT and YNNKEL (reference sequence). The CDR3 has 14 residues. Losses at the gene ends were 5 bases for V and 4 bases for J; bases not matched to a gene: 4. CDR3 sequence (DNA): TGTGCCAGCAGCGGGACAGGCCCGAATCAGCCCCAGCATTTT. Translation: CASSGTGPNQPQHF.

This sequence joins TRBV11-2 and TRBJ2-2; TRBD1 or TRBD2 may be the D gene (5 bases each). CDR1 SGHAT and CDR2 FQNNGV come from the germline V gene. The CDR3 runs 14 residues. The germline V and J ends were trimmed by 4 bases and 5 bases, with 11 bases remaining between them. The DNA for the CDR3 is TGTGCCAGCAGCTGGGGGTGGAGGACCGGGGAGCTGTTTTTT. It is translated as CASSWGWRTGELFF.

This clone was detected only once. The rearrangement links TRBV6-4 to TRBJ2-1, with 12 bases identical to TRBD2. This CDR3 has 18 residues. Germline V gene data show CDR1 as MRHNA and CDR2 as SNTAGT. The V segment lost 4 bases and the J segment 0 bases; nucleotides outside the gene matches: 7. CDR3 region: CASSGLAGGSSSYNEQFF. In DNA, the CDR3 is TGTGCCAGCAGTGGGCTAGCGGGGGGGTCGAGCTCCTACAATGAGCAGTTCTTC.

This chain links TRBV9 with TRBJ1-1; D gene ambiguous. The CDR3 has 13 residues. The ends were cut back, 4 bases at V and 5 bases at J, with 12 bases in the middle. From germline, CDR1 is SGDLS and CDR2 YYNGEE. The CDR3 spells CASSHPGGTEAFF. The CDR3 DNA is TGTGCCAGCAGCCACCCCGGAGGGACTGAAGCTTTCTTT. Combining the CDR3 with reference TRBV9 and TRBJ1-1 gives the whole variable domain DSGVTQTPKHLITATGQRVTLRCSPRSGDLSVYWYQQSLDQGLQFLIQYYNGEERAKGNILERFSAQQFPDLHSELNLSSLELGDSALYFCASSHPGGTEAFFGQGTRLTVV.

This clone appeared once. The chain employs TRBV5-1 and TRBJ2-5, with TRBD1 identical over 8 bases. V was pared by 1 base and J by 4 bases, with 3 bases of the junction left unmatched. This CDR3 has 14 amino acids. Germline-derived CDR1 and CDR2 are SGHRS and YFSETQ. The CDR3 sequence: CASSLTGGGETQYF. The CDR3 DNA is TGCGCCAGCAGCTTGACAGGGGGAGGAGAGACCCAGTACTTC. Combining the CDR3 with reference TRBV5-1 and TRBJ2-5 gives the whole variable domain KAGVTQTPRYLIKTRGQQVTLSCSPISGHRSVSWYQQTPGQGLQFLFEYFSETQRNKGNFPGRFSGRQFSNSRSEMNVSTLELGDSALYLCASSLTGGGETQYFGPGTRLLVL.

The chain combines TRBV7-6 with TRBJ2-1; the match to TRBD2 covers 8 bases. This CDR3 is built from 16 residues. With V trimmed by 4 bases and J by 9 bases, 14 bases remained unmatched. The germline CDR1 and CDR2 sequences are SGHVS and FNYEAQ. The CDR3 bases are TGTGCCAGCAGCTCCCTGGGGAGCGGGGGTTTCGGTGAGCAGTTCTTC. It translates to CASSSLGSGGFGEQFF.

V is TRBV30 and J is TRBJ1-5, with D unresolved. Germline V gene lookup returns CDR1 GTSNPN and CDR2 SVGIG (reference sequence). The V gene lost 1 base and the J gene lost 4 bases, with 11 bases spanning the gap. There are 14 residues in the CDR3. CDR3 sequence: CAWSAANPNQPQHF. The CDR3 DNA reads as TGTGCCTGGAGTGCGGCGAATCCAAATCAGCCCCAGCATTTT.

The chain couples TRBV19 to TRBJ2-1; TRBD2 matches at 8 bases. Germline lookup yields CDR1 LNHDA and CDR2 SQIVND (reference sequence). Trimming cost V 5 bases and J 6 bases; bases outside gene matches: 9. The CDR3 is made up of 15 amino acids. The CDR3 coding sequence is TGTGCCAGTAGTCCCCTCGGGGGGGGTATCAATGAGCAGTTCTTC. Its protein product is CASSPLGGGINEQFF. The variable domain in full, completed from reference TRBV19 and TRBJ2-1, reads DGGITQSPKYLFRKEGQNVTLSCEQNLNHDAMYWYRQDPGQGLRLIYYSQIVNDFQKGDIAEGYSVSREKKESFPLTVTSAQKNPTAFYLCASSPLGGGINEQFFGPGTRLTVL.